The next 16 T cell receptor beta chains were all read from a single sample in a study of blood T cells in healthy people across ages. Then a second PCR, running roughly 6 to 12 cycles, was carried out with a sample-barcoded 5' primer and a J-beta primer mix. TCRdb passed the 5' RACE reads through MiXCR, listing each CDR3 protein once. The profile shows hundreds of thousands of distinct CDR3 sequences, about 28% of them singletons. Input material: blood. Receptor source: a woman older than 75 in good health.

The V call is TRBV5-1, the J call TRBJ1-1, with D possibly TRBD1 on 6 matching bases. Germline assignment: CDR1 SGHRS and CDR2 YFSETQ. The CDR3 loop spans 15 amino acids. Trimming shortened V by 0 bases and J by 1 base, and 10 bases separated the two germline ends. The CDR3 here is CASSLGGQQNTEAFF. Here the CDR3 DNA reads TGCGCCAGCAGCTTGGGAGGACAGCAGAACACTGAAGCTTTCTTT. Full variable domain (rest looked up from reference TRBV5-1 and TRBJ1-1): KAGVTQTPRYLIKTRGQQVTLSCSPISGHRSVSWYQQTPGQGLQFLFEYFSETQRNKGNFPGRFSGRQFSNSRSEMNVSTLELGDSALYLCASSLGGQQNTEAFFGQGTRLTVV.

The chain employs TRBV5-1 and TRBJ2-7; tentative D call: TRBD1 (5 bases). The CDR3 is 15 residues long. The germline gives CDR1 SGHRS, CDR2 YFSETQ. The germline V and J ends were trimmed by 3 bases and 7 bases, with 20 bases remaining between them. This chain's CDR3 is CASSSDTTRYNEQYF. For the CDR3, the DNA is TGCGCCAGCAGCTCGGACACTACCCGTTACAATGAGCAGTACTTC.

This clonotype was seen ten or more times. V is TRBV9 and J is TRBJ2-7, with D tentatively TRBD1 (5 bases). CDR3 length equals 16 residues. V gave up 4 bases and J gave up 2 bases, with 19 bases separating them. Germline assignment: CDR1 SGDLS and CDR2 YYNGEE. The CDR3 sequence: CASSQGGSPEAYEQYF. CDR3 sequence (DNA): TGTGCCAGCAGCCAGGGTGGGTCCCCCGAGGCCTACGAGCAGTACTTC.

This sequence joins TRBV5-1 and TRBJ2-3; maybe TRBD1 (6 bases). This CDR3 region has 15 residues. V gave up 3 bases and J gave up 4 bases, with 15 bases separating them. Germline CDR1 and CDR2: SGHRS and YFSETQ. The CDR3 DNA follows: TGCGCCAGCAGCTCGGGACAAGCAGGGCCAGATACGCAGTATTTT. Protein: CASSSGQAGPDTQYF.

This clonotype was found many times. The chain couples TRBV27 to TRBJ1-4, with D possibly matching TRBD1 (6 bases). Trimming pared 8 bases from V and 2 bases from J, leaving 15 bases between. From germline, CDR1 is MNHEY and CDR2 SMNVEV (reference sequence). The CDR3 runs to 15 residues. In nucleotides, the CDR3 is TGTGCCAGCGGCCCTGCGGACAGCACTAATGAAAAACTGTTTTTT. Its translation: CASGPADSTNEKLFF.

This clonotype has only one observation. This may arise from a read error, as a much more abundant clone is one base away. This chain connects TRBV28 to TRBJ2-5; D is possibly TRBD1 (6 bases). Near its end, the DNA agrees better with TRBJ2-7, so the J call may be wrong. Germline CDR1 reads MDHEN; CDR2 reads SYDVKM. The CDR3 runs to 12 residues. CDR3 DNA sequence: TGTGCCAGCAGTGGACAGTGCTACGAGCAGTACTTC. Translation: CASSGQCYEQYF.

The rearrangement links TRBV9 to TRBJ2-1; TRBD1 might be the D (5 bases). Germline V gene data show CDR1 as SGDLS and CDR2 as YYNGEE. V was trimmed by 0 bases and J by 8 bases, leaving 9 bases between them. The CDR3 consists of 13 residues. CDR3 sequence: CASSVGQWDEQFF. CDR3 coding DNA: TGTGCCAGCAGCGTAGGACAGTGGGATGAGCAGTTCTTC.

Regarding this clonotype: The junction departs from germline at one end; a sequencing error may be responsible. This chain joins TRBV4-1 and TRBJ2-3; D ambiguous. Germline V gene lookup returns CDR1 MGHRA and CDR2 YSYEKL. The CDR3 runs to 15 residues. CDR3 loop: CASSRTASATDTQYF. In nucleotides, the CDR3 is TGCGCCAGCAGCCGAACGGCCTCGGCTACAGATACACAGTATTTT.

In this sample, this clonotype turned up a few times. This rearrangement joins TRBV27 to TRBJ1-5, with TRBD1 as a possible D gene (6 bases). Trimming stripped 3 bases from V and 2 bases from J, with 14 bases between. The CDR3 sequence is 16 residues long. Germline assignment: CDR1 MNHEY and CDR2 SMNVEV (reference sequence). CDR3: CASSLSGGGGNQPQHF. CDR3 nucleotides: TGTGCCAGCAGTTTGTCGGGGGGCGGGGGCAATCAGCCCCAGCATTTT.

Regarding this clonotype: A read error may be the cause here, since a much bigger clone is one base away. V usage is TRBV9 and J usage is TRBJ1-2, with a weak D call TRBD1 (5 bases). V lost 0 bases to trimming and J lost 2 bases, with 17 bases between them. The CDR3 spans 17 residues. Germline CDR1 and CDR2: SGDLS and YYNGEE. The CDR3 DNA sequence: TGTGCCAGCAGCGTAGCTAGGGGACGGGGGTTGAACTATGGCTACACCTTC. Its protein product is CASSVARGRGLNYGYTF.

V is TRBV7-8 and J is TRBJ2-7; 7 nucleotides agree with TRBD1. The trim removed 0 bases at V and 12 bases at J, leaving 11 bases unmatched. Germline CDR1 reads SGHVS; CDR2 reads FQNEAQ. CDR3 size: 14 residues. The CDR3 sequence is CASSLAGRGNIRYF. The DNA of the CDR3 is TGTGCCAGCAGCTTAGCGGGCAGGGGGAACATTCGGTACTTC.

The DNA of the CDR3 is TGTGCCAGCAGTCAACGGGACCCGGCCCAGCATTTT. Translating gives CASSQRDPAQHF. The rearrangement joins TRBV2 to TRBJ1-5; a possible D gene is TRBD1 (5 bases). V shed 5 bases and J shed 11 bases, with 13 bases lying between them. CDR3 size: 12 residues. CDR1 SNHLY and CDR2 FYNNEI come from the germline V gene.

This clonotype has just a few counts. Possible read error: a much larger clone is one base away. V and J are TRBV7-8 and TRBJ1-6, with unresolved D. Per germline, CDR1 SGHVS and CDR2 FQNEAQ. There are 13 residues in the CDR3. Trimming stripped 5 bases from V and 10 bases from J, with 12 bases between. The CDR3 protein is CASSPALGSPLHF. The DNA of the CDR3 is TGTGCCAGCAGCCCCGCACTTGGATCACCCCTCCACTTT.

A single count supports this clonotype. The V gene is TRBV20-1, the J gene TRBJ2-4, with D unclear. V shed 0 bases and J shed 6 bases, with 12 bases lying between them. The CDR3 totals 14 residues. The germline gives CDR1 DFQATT, CDR2 SNEGSKA (reference sequence). The CDR3 nucleotides are TGCAGTGCTAGAGACCAAACGGTTTCAAACATTCAGTACTTC. Its translation: CSARDQTVSNIQYF.

A word on this clonotype: This sequence may be a read error, since a much larger clone differs from it by one base. The chain carries TRBV3-1 and TRBJ2-3; TRBD2 is a possible D gene (6 bases). In germline, CDR1 is LGHDT, CDR2 YNNKEL (reference sequence). This CDR3 is built from 15 residues. This CDR3 reads CASSQAGVSTDRQYF. The CDR3 DNA is TGTGCCAGCAGCCAAGCGGGGGTGAGCACAGATAGGCAGTATTTT.

This clonotype was seen once. The V gene is TRBV6-4, the J gene TRBJ2-7, with TRBD2 matching 9 bases. The V segment lost 2 bases and the J segment 2 bases; nucleotides outside the gene matches: 4. Germline lookup yields CDR1 MRHNA and CDR2 SNTAGT. This CDR3 is built from 15 residues. The CDR3 loop is CASSDRLAGTYEQYF. CDR3 DNA: TGTGCCAGCAGTGACCGTCTAGCGGGGACCTACGAGCAGTACTTC.